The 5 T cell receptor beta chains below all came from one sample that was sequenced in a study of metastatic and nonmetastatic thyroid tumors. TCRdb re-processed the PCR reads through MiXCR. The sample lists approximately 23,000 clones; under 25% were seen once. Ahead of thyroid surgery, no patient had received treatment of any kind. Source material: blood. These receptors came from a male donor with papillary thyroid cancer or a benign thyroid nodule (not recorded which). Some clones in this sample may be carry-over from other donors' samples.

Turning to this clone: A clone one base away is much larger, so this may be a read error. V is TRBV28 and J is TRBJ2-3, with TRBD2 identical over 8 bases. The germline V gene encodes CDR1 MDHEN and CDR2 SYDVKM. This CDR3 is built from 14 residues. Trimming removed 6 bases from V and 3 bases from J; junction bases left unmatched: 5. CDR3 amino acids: CASSTGGVTDTQYF. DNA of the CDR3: TGTGCCAGCAGCACCGGGGGGGTAACAGATACGCAGTATTTT.

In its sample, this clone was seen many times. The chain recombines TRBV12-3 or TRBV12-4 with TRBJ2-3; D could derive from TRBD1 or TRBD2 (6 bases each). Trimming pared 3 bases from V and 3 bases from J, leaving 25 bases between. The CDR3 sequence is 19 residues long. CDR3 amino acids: CASSLIPRFGGGGTDTQYF. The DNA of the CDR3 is TGTGCCAGCAGTTTGATCCCGCGTTTCGGCGGAGGGGGTACAGATACGCAGTATTTT.

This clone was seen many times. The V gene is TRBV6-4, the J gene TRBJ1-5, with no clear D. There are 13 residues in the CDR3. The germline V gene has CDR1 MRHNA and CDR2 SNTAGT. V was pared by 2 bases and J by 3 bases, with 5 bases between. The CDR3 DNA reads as TGTGCCAGCAGTGACGGGCCCAATCAGCCCCAGCATTTT. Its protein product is CASSDGPNQPQHF.

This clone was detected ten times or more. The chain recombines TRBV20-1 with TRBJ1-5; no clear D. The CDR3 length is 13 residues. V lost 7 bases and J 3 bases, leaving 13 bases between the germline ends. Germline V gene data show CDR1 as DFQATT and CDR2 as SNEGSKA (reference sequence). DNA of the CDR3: TGCAGTGTCCCCGAAGGAGTCAATCAGCCCCAGCATTTT. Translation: CSVPEGVNQPQHF.

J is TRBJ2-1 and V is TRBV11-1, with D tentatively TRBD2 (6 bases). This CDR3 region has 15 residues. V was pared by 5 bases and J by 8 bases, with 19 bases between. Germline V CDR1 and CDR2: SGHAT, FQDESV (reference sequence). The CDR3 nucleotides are TGTGCCAGCAGCCCATCCGGGACTGCCTCCCATGAGCAGTTCTTC. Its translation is CASSPSGTASHEQFF. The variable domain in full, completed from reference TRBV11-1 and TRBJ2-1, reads EAEVAQSPRYKITEKSQAVAFWCDPISGHATLYWYRQILGQGPELLVQFQDESVVDDSQLPKDRFSAERLKGVDSTLKIQPAELGDSAMYLCASSPSGTASHEQFFGPGTRLTVL.